The T cell receptor beta chain described here comes from a study of response to subunit inactivated influenza vaccine. The table lists this clonotype with many counts. A single record per CDR3 protein comes from TCRdb applying MiXCR to the RT-PCR reads. Among roughly 650,000 distinct CDR3 sequences listed, 15% to 18% were seen once. This CDR3 has 15 residues. The ends were cut back, 1 base at V and 2 bases at J, with 11 bases in the middle. Germline V gene data show CDR1 as SEHNR and CDR2 as FQNEAQ (reference sequence). Sequencing used PBMCs from blood, obtained roughly 13 days after vaccination. The origin of this receptor is a man aged 50-59 years who received an inactivated influenza vaccine. This chain links TRBV7-9 with TRBJ2-5, with D perhaps TRBD1 (5 bases). CDR3 in amino acids: CASSLGGLIQETQYF. The CDR3 DNA reads TGTGCCAGCAGCTTAGGGGGCTTGATACAAGAGACCCAGTACTTC. The full variable domain, with the rest looked up from reference TRBV7-9 and TRBJ2-5, is DTGVSQNPRHKITKRGQNVTFRCDPISEHNRLYWYRQTLGQGPEFLTYFQNEAQLEKSRLLSDRFSAERPKGSFSTLEIQRTEQGDSAMYLCASSLGGLIQETQYFGPGTRLLVL.